The clone carrying this TCR beta chain was counted only a few times. The time point was: newly diagnosed GD, antithyroid drugs for less than 3 months. With RNA extracted from PBMCs as input, the TCR library was made. The data stem from a study of regulatory T cells in long-lasting Graves disease. CDR3 length: 14 residues. The V and J ends lost 6 bases and 3 bases, in that order; junction bases with no gene match: 6. Germline V lookup: CDR1 MNHNS, CDR2 SASEGT. Through Arm-PCR of CDR3 regions and iRepertoire HTBI primers, TCR beta libraries were built. Each CDR3 protein is one row after TCRdb ran MiXCR on the multiplex PCR reads. The sample comprises some 400,000 distinct CDR3 sequences, approximately 15% of which are singletons, and roughly a sixth rests with the top ten. This same sample was also part of a study on T cells in Graves' hyperthyroidism and ophthalmopathy.

J is TRBJ2-5 and V is TRBV6-1; 8 positions agree with TRBD1. The starting material was peripheral blood mononuclear cells (PBMCs), obtained at new diagnosis, from a patient treated with antithyroid drugs. This receptor was taken from a woman aged 25 to 39 with Graves disease. In nucleotides, the CDR3 is TGTGCCAGCAGCAGGGGGCAATATGAAGAGACCCAGTACTTC. Protein: CASSRGQYEETQYF.